A selection of T cell receptor beta chains follows, all from one sample in a study of T cell repertoires in cytomegalovirus infection. Each CDR3 protein is one row after TCRdb ran MiXCR on the reads. The sample holds just under 500,000 distinct CDR3 sequences, roughly a third seen once. Their target antigens are unknown. The input for sequencing was cultured PBMCs, taken from culture after CMV antigen stimulation. Every receptor here comes from a human donor in good health (CMV status not recorded). Some clones in this sample may be carry-over from other donors' samples. Both conserved end residues are part of each CDR3. D genes are given only for firm matches. Expanded clones get a size class; other rows say once, few or many, or leave the size out.

V gene: TRBV7-8; J gene: TRBJ2-1; D gene: NA; clone size: NA; CDR3 protein: CASSPSRGGWTYNEQFF; CDR3 DNA: TGTGCCAGCAGCCCTAGCAGGGGGGGATGGACATACAATGAGCAGTTCTTC
V gene: TRBV18; J gene: TRBJ2-2; D gene: TRBD2; clone size: once; CDR3 protein: CASSQVVLASGLTGELFF; CDR3 DNA: TGTGCCAGCTCACAGGTCGTGTTGGCTAGCGGTCTCACCGGGGAGCTGTTTTTT
V gene: TRBV5-1; J gene: TRBJ1-1; D gene: TRBD1; clone size: many; CDR3 protein: CASSLDWGQGGTEAFF; CDR3 DNA: TGCGCCAGCAGCTTGGATTGGGGCCAGGGGGGCACTGAAGCTTTCTTT
V gene: TRBV6-5; J gene: TRBJ2-7; D gene: NA; clone size: NA; CDR3 protein: CASSKNGVSSYEQYF; CDR3 DNA: TGTGCCAGCAGTAAGAACGGGGTGAGCTCCTACGAGCAGTACTTC
V gene: TRBV29-1; J gene: TRBJ2-3; D gene: TRBD2; clone size: NA; CDR3 protein: CSVVAGALDTQYF; CDR3 DNA: TGCAGCGTTGTAGCGGGAGCGCTAGATACGCAGTATTTT
V gene: TRBV20-1; J gene: TRBJ2-5; D gene: TRBD1; clone size: NA; CDR3 protein: CSARSDRGRRETQYF; CDR3 DNA: TGCAGTGCGCGATCCGACAGGGGGCGACGAGAGACCCAGTACTTC
V gene: TRBV28; J gene: TRBJ1-3; D gene: NA; clone size: NA; CDR3 protein: CASSLWLRAFPGNTIYF; CDR3 DNA: TGTGCCAGCAGTTTATGGTTGAGAGCGTTCCCTGGAAACACCATATATTTT
V gene: TRBV7-8; J gene: TRBJ1-3; D gene: NA; clone size: many; CDR3 protein: CASSLYGREHGNTIYF; CDR3 DNA: TGTGCCAGCAGCTTATATGGCAGGGAACACGGAAACACCATATATTTT
V gene: TRBV7-8; J gene: TRBJ1-2; D gene: NA; clone size: NA; CDR3 protein: CASSETQGQINYGYTF; CDR3 DNA: TGTGCCAGCAGCGAGACCCAGGGTCAAATAAACTATGGCTACACCTTC
V gene: TRBV6-6; J gene: TRBJ2-2; D gene: TRBD2; clone size: few; CDR3 protein: CASSYGEGTGELFF; CDR3 DNA: TGTGCCAGCAGTTACGGGGAGGGCACCGGGGAGCTGTTTTTT
V gene: TRBV28; J gene: TRBJ1-3; D gene: TRBD1; clone size: few; CDR3 protein: CASSVEQGAGNTIYF; CDR3 DNA: TGTGCCAGCAGTGTGGAGCAGGGGGCTGGAAACACCATATATTTT
V gene: TRBV19; J gene: TRBJ2-7; D gene: TRBD1; clone size: NA; CDR3 protein: CASRIQGANEQYF; CDR3 DNA: TGTGCCAGTAGGATACAGGGGGCGAACGAGCAGTACTTC
V gene: TRBV15; J gene: TRBJ2-1; D gene: TRBD2; clone size: NA; CDR3 protein: CATSPGTSGTSQFF; CDR3 DNA: TGTGCCACCAGCCCCGGGACTAGCGGGACCTCGCAGTTCTTC
V gene: TRBV20-1; J gene: TRBJ1-2; D gene: NA; clone size: NA; CDR3 protein: CSARDWGDGYTF; CDR3 DNA: TGCAGTGCTAGAGATTGGGGGGATGGCTACACCTTC
V gene: TRBV7-2; J gene: TRBJ2-5; D gene: NA; clone size: few; CDR3 protein: CASSFLSGQETQYF; CDR3 DNA: TGTGCCAGCAGCTTCCTTAGCGGCCAAGAGACCCAGTACTTC
V gene: TRBV28; J gene: TRBJ1-3; D gene: NA; clone size: few; CDR3 protein: CASSLRPGARLGNTIYF; CDR3 DNA: TGTGCCAGCAGTCTAAGACCAGGGGCTCGTCTTGGAAACACCATATATTTT